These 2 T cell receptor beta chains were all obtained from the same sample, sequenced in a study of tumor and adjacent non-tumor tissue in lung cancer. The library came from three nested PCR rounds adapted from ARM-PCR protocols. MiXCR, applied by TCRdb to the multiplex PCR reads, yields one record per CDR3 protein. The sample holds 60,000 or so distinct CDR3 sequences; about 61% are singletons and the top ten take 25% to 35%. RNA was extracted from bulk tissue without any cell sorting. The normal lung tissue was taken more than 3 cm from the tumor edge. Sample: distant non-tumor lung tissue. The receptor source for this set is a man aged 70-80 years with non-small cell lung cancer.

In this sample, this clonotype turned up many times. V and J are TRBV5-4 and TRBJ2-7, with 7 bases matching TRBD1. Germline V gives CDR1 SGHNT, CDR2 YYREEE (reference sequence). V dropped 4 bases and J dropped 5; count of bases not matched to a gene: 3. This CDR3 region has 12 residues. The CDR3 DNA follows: TGTGCCAGCAGCCTGACAGGGAACGAGCAGTACTTC. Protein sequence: CASSLTGNEQYF.

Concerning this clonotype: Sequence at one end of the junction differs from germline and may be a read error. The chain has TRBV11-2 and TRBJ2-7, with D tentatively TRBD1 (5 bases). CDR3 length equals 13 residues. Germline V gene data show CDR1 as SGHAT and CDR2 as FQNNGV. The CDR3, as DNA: TGTGCCAGCAACTTAGAATACAGGCTCGAGCAGTACTTC. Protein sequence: CASNLEYRLEQYF.